A single sample is the source of the 17 T cell receptor beta chains below, sequenced in a study of technical replicates of blood from a handful of donors. Method: immunoSEQ multiplex PCR; TCRdb's copy keeps in-frame clones and lacks some. The data show around 93,000 clones, about 95% seen once. The specimen was T cells isolated from PBMCs. These receptors were collected from a human donor in good health.

The V and J genes are TRBV5-1 and TRBJ1-4, with D hard to call. The V end was cut by 0 bases, the J end by 9 bases, with 12 bases between. Germline values: CDR1 SGHRS, CDR2 YFSETQ. This CDR3 has 14 residues. CDR3 sequence: CASSLDSQSKKLFF. CDR3 coding DNA: TGCGCCAGCAGCTTGGACAGTCAGAGCAAAAAACTGTTTTTT.

The chain recombines TRBV7-3 with TRBJ1-5; 7 bases line up with TRBD1. The CDR3 sequence is 15 residues long. With 4 bases clipped from V and 4 bases from J, the junction kept 7 bases outside the gene matches. Germline values: CDR1 SGHTA, CDR2 FQGTGA. The CDR3 loop is CASSSAGTENQPQHF. CDR3 DNA: TGTGCCAGCAGCTCCGCCGGGACAGAGAATCAGCCCCAGCATTTT.

This clone was detected once. The rearrangement joins TRBV10-1 to TRBJ2-7; 10 nucleotides match TRBD1. Germline V gives CDR1 WNHNN, CDR2 SYGVQD (reference sequence). V lost 5 bases to trimming and J lost 2 bases; unmatched junction nucleotides: 3. The CDR3 sequence is 14 residues long. The CDR3 DNA sequence: TGCGCCAGCAGTATGGGACAGGGGACCTACGAGCAGTACTTC. This sequence encodes CASSMGQGTYEQYF.

The chain couples TRBV6-5 to TRBJ2-1; TRBD2 agrees at 10 bases. This CDR3 is 15 amino acids long. Germline lookup yields CDR1 MNHEY and CDR2 SVGAGI. V lost 6 bases to trimming and J lost 7 bases; unmatched junction nucleotides: 9. The CDR3 DNA reads TGTGCCAGCAGGACTCTAGCGGGAGCGAGGAATGAGCAGTTCTTC. Translation gives CASRTLAGARNEQFF.

The gene calls are TRBV14 and TRBJ2-1, with a weak D call TRBD1 (5 bases). The V and J ends lost 3 bases and 8 bases respectively, with 14 bases between them. The CDR3 is made up of 14 amino acids. In germline, CDR1 is SGHDN, CDR2 FVKESK. The CDR3 DNA follows: TGTGCCAGCAGCCAGGCCCTAGGGGTCCATGAGCAGTTCTTC. It codes for CASSQALGVHEQFF.

V usage is TRBV19 and J usage is TRBJ1-2; perhaps TRBD1 as D (5 bases). The germline V gene encodes CDR1 LNHDA and CDR2 SQIVND (reference sequence). The CDR3 has 14 amino acids. Trimming removed 5 bases at V and 4 bases at J, with 14 bases between. The CDR3: CASSAGGVFYGYTF. In nucleotides, the CDR3 is TGTGCCAGTAGTGCCGGGGGGGTTTTCTATGGCTACACCTTC.

The V and J genes are TRBV28 and TRBJ1-2; 9 bases line up with TRBD1. From germline, CDR1 is MDHEN and CDR2 SYDVKM. This CDR3 is 15 amino acids long. The V segment lost 4 bases and the J segment 1 base; nucleotides outside the gene matches: 4. This CDR3 reads CASSSPGQGNYGYTF. The CDR3 DNA follows: TGTGCCAGCAGTTCACCGGGACAGGGTAACTATGGCTACACCTTC.

The V gene is TRBV14, the J gene TRBJ2-2; 9 bases match TRBD2. The CDR3 loop spans 17 amino acids. Unmatched junction bases numbered 9, after V lost 0 bases and J lost 7 bases. In germline, CDR1 is SGHDN, CDR2 FVKESK. This chain's CDR3 is CASSQEIAGERNGELFF. Written as DNA, the CDR3 is TGTGCCAGCAGCCAAGAAATAGCGGGAGAAAGGAACGGGGAGCTGTTTTTT. The variable domain in full, with the rest retrieved from reference TRBV14 and TRBJ2-2, is EAGVTQFPSHSVIEKGQTVTLRCDPISGHDNLYWYRRVMGKEIKFLLHFVKESKQDESGMPNNRFLAERTGGTYSTLKVQPAELEDSGVYFCASSQEIAGERNGELFFGEGSRLTVL.

This clone came up a few times. CDR3 DNA sequence: TGTGCCAGCAGCTTACTACCGGGAACCACCGGGGAGCTGTTTTTT. It encodes CASSLLPGTTGELFF. This sequence joins TRBV7-3 and TRBJ2-2, with D maybe TRBD2 (5 bases). The ends were cut back, 2 bases at V and 4 bases at J, with 11 bases in the middle. Germline loops: CDR1 SGHTA, CDR2 FQGTGA. The CDR3 is 15 amino acids. The full variable domain, completed using reference TRBV7-3 and TRBJ2-2, is GAGVSQTPSNKVTEKGKYVELRCDPISGHTALYWYRQSLGQGPEFLIYFQGTGAADDSGLPNDRFFAVRPEGSVSTLKIQRTERGDSAVYLCASSLLPGTTGELFFGEGSRLTVL.

This clone was recorded a few times. This chain links TRBV28 with TRBJ1-1; TRBD1 is a possible D gene (5 bases). Trimming shortened V by 5 bases and J by 5 bases, and 15 bases separated the two germline ends. Germline values: CDR1 MDHEN, CDR2 SYDVKM. CDR3 length: 14 residues. CDR3 protein: CASSVPGGGTEAFF. As DNA, the CDR3 is TGTGCCAGCAGTGTCCCCGGGGGAGGGACTGAAGCTTTCTTT.

The V and J genes are TRBV7-3 and TRBJ2-1, with 10 bases matching TRBD2. This CDR3 is 15 amino acids long. Germline CDR1 reads SGHTA; CDR2 reads FQGTGA. V lost 2 bases and J lost 3; bases outside the gene matches: 1. This CDR3 is CASSLGTSDYNEQFF. As DNA, the CDR3 is TGTGCCAGCAGCTTAGGGACTAGCGACTACAATGAGCAGTTCTTC.

The rearrangement uses TRBV28 and TRBJ2-7; the D gene is possibly TRBD1 (5 bases). Deletions cut 4 bases from V and 4 bases from J, with 17 bases between. From germline, CDR1 is MDHEN and CDR2 SYDVKM. The CDR3 is made up of 15 amino acids. The CDR3 protein is CASSSGWGKGYEQYF. In DNA, the CDR3 is TGTGCCAGCAGTTCAGGCTGGGGCAAGGGGTACGAGCAGTACTTC.

V is TRBV10-3 and J is TRBJ2-7; 10 bases map to TRBD1. The V gene end was trimmed by 0 bases and the J gene end by 2 bases; junction bases not matched to a gene: 1. CDR1 and CDR2 (germline): ENHRY, SYGVKD. CDR3 length: 15 residues. CDR3: CAISESGQGAYEQYF. CDR3 DNA: TGTGCCATCAGTGAGTCTGGACAGGGGGCCTACGAGCAGTACTTC.

The chain uses TRBV28 and TRBJ2-2, with 9 bases identical to TRBD1. This CDR3 comprises 14 residues. The germline V gene encodes CDR1 MDHEN and CDR2 SYDVKM. The junction had 8 bases not matched to a gene; V was cut back by 9 bases and J by 6 bases. The CDR3 coding sequence is TGTGCCAGTTCCCGGACAGGGGCGGCCGGGGAGCTGTTTTTT. The encoded protein is CASSRTGAAGELFF.

The rearrangement links TRBV2 to TRBJ2-7; D is ambiguous. Trimming pared 11 bases from V and 2 bases from J, leaving 16 bases between. The CDR3 runs to 13 residues. Germline V lookup: CDR1 SNHLY, CDR2 FYNNEI. CDR3 sequence reads: CAFDLGQAYEQYF. CDR3 bases: TGTGCCTTCGACCTGGGTCAGGCCTACGAGCAGTACTTC. Looking up the rest from reference TRBV2 and TRBJ2-7 gives the full variable domain: EPEVTQTPSHQVTQMGQEVILRCVPISNHLYFYWYRQILGQKVEFLVSFYNNEISEKSEIFDDQFSVERPDGSNFTLKIRSTKLEDSAMYFCAFDLGQAYEQYFGPGTRLTVT.

The V and J genes are TRBV5-5 and TRBJ2-5, with 8 nucleotides matching TRBD2. The CDR3 is 15 residues long. V trimming: 6 bases; J trimming: 3 bases; junction bases outside the gene matches: 10. Germline V gene sequence: CDR1 SGHKS, CDR2 YYEKEE (reference sequence). The CDR3 bases are TGTGCCAGCAAACTAGCGGATCTCCTAGAAGAGACCCAGTACTTC. This gives the protein CASKLADLLEETQYF.

The V call is TRBV28, the J call TRBJ2-7, with a possible D match to TRBD2 (7 bases). CDR3 length equals 15 residues. V shed 3 bases and J shed 1 base, with 13 bases lying between them. Germline loops: CDR1 MDHEN, CDR2 SYDVKM. CDR3 sequence: CASSFFRGGSYEQYF. The CDR3 DNA follows: TGTGCCAGCAGTTTTTTCAGGGGAGGGTCCTACGAGCAGTACTTC.